Listed here are 28 T cell receptor beta chains from one sample, sequenced in a study of vaccination and CD4 T cells after COVID-19. Treatment reported: roughly 11-day PBMC culture with coronavirus spike peptide pools or control peptides (ViraFEST assay). What these receptors recognize is not known. Cultured CD4+ T cell DNA was sequenced using the Oncomine TCR Beta short-read assay. TCRdb reprocessed the PCR reads via MiXCR and lists one record per CDR3 protein. Among approximately 16,000 distinct CDR3 sequences, 30% to 40% were seen once, and the ten largest hold 20% to 25%. This specimen was CD4+ T cells from blood, cultured in vitro, taken before SARS-CoV-2 vaccination. These receptors were obtained from a human donor who received a COVID-19 vaccine.

The gene calls are TRBV19 and TRBJ1-1, with D possibly matching TRBD1 (5 bases). V was shortened by 3 bases and J by 2 bases, with 22 bases between the two germline ends. The CDR3 runs 18 residues. CDR1 LNHDA and CDR2 SQIVND come from the germline V gene (reference sequence). The CDR3 nucleotides read TGTGCCAGTAGTATCGCCCAGTTCGGGGCGGGAACCAACACTGAAGCTTTCTTT. It codes for CASSIAQFGAGTNTEAFF.

This chain joins TRBV30 and TRBJ2-2; D possibly corresponds to TRBD1 (6 bases). The V end lost 4 bases, the J end lost 1 base, and 16 bases lay between the germline ends. This CDR3 has 16 amino acids. Germline CDR1 reads GTSNPN; CDR2 reads SVGIG (reference sequence). The CDR3 DNA follows: TGTGCCTGGACCCAGAGGTTGGACAGGAACACCGGGGAGCTGTTTTTT. It translates to CAWTQRLDRNTGELFF.

The V and J genes are TRBV5-1 and TRBJ2-7; TRBD1 agrees at 7 bases. V lost 4 bases, J lost 0 bases, and 4 bases stayed unmatched. In germline, CDR1 is SGHRS, CDR2 YFSETQ. This CDR3 is 14 amino acids long. The CDR3 region has the DNA TGCGCCAGCAGCGAGGACAGGAGCTCCTACGAGCAGTACTTC. Amino acids: CASSEDRSSYEQYF.

This clonotype was seen more than once but under ten times. This chain connects TRBV6-1 to TRBJ1-2, with D maybe TRBD1 (5 bases). Germline CDR1 and CDR2: MNHNS and SASEGT. Trimming removed 5 bases from V and 3 bases from J, with 13 bases in between. This CDR3 comprises 14 residues. The CDR3 DNA is TGTGCCAGCAGTCATAGGACACACCACTATGGCTACACCTTC. The encoded protein is CASSHRTHHYGYTF.

The genes are TRBV18 and TRBJ2-2; TRBD1 matches 10 bases. V was clipped by 1 base and J by 4 bases; unmatched bases: 6. CDR3 length equals 17 residues. Germline V CDR1 and CDR2: KGHSH, LQKENI. CDR3 DNA: TGTGCCAGCTCACCACGGTCCGGGGACAGGGGCACCGGGGAGCTGTTTTTT. Protein sequence: CASSPRSGDRGTGELFF.

V is TRBV7-2 and J is TRBJ2-3; 9 bases are a match to TRBD2. CDR3 length: 16 residues. CDR1 is SGHTA, CDR2 FQGNSA, per germline. Losses at the gene ends were 4 bases for V and 4 bases for J; bases not matched to a gene: 9. The chain's CDR3 is CASSSFGSGGADTQYF. For the CDR3, the DNA is TGTGCCAGCAGCTCCTTCGGTAGCGGGGGCGCAGATACGCAGTATTTT.

The chain is built from TRBV7-7 and TRBJ2-5; D is possibly TRBD2 (5 bases). The CDR3 extends over 14 amino acids. V was pared by 1 base and J by 5 bases, with 11 bases between. Germline CDR1 reads SSHAT; CDR2 reads FNYEAQ (reference sequence). CDR3 sequence (DNA): TGTGCCAGCAGCTTAGGGGTGAGGGCCGAGACCCAGTACTTC. Translation gives CASSLGVRAETQYF.

In this sample, this clonotype turned up a few times. V gene TRBV6-1 combines with J gene TRBJ2-3, with 9 bases identical to TRBD2. Germline CDR1 reads MNHNS; CDR2 reads SASEGT. The CDR3 has 17 residues. The junction had 10 bases not matched to a gene; V was cut back by 6 bases and J by 0 bases. The CDR3 DNA sequence: TGTGCCAGCAGAAACACCGGCGGGGGGGCTAGCACAGATACGCAGTATTTT. This codes for CASRNTGGGASTDTQYF.

This clonotype was observed a handful of times. The chain links TRBV20-1 to TRBJ2-3; the match to TRBD2 covers 12 bases. Germline V gene data show CDR1 as DFQATT and CDR2 as SNEGSKA (reference sequence). CDR3 length equals 15 residues. Trimming took 6 bases from V and 2 from J; bases not matched to a gene: 6. CDR3 region: CSAATSGGTTDTQYF. CDR3 in DNA: TGCAGTGCCGCGACTAGCGGGGGAACCACAGATACGCAGTATTTT.

The rearrangement links TRBV19 to TRBJ1-4, with unresolved D. CDR3 length equals 14 residues. Germline-derived CDR1 and CDR2 are LNHDA and SQIVND (reference sequence). Trimming shortened V by 7 bases and J by 0 bases, and 9 bases separated the two germline ends. In nucleotides, the CDR3 is TGTGCCAGTACCGGGTGGACAACTAATGAAAAACTGTTTTTT. Translated: CASTGWTTNEKLFF.

J is TRBJ1-5 and V is TRBV20-1; 8 bases map to TRBD1. V dropped 6 bases and J dropped 2; count of bases not matched to a gene: 15. The CDR3 has 17 residues. Germline CDR1 reads DFQATT; CDR2 reads SNEGSKA (reference sequence). The CDR3 nucleotides read TGCAGTGCCCTGAACAGGGGGATTCACTCTGGCAATCAGCCCCAGCATTTT. Encoded protein: CSALNRGIHSGNQPQHF.

The CDR3 DNA is TGTGCCATCAGTGATAGCGCGACCCACCCGTACAATGAGCAGTTCTTC. Protein: CAISDSATHPYNEQFF. The chain employs TRBV10-3 and TRBJ2-1; possibly TRBD2 for D (5 bases). V lost 3 bases and J lost 4, with 16 bases in between. CDR3 size: 16 residues. Germline V gives CDR1 ENHRY, CDR2 SYGVKD.

This clonotype has just a few counts. The chain links TRBV11-2 to TRBJ2-7; D is unresolved. V was trimmed by 5 bases and J by 0 bases, leaving 11 bases between them. The CDR3 is 14 amino acids. Germline V CDR1 and CDR2: SGHAT, FQNNGV. The CDR3 region has the DNA TGTGCCAGCAGCCCAGGACGGAGCTCCTACGAGCAGTACTTC. It is translated as CASSPGRSSYEQYF.

V gene TRBV27 combines with J gene TRBJ2-7; D is tentatively TRBD1 or TRBD2 (5 bases each). The V gene lost 1 base and the J gene lost 7 bases, with 23 bases spanning the gap. The V gene's germline CDR1 is MNHEY and CDR2 SMNVEV (reference sequence). The CDR3 sequence is 17 residues long. CDR3 loop: CASSLFGQGVSGIEQYF. CDR3 DNA sequence: TGTGCCAGCAGTTTATTCGGGCAGGGAGTCTCGGGAATAGAGCAGTACTTC.

The chain links TRBV27 to TRBJ2-7, with 9 bases fitting TRBD1. In germline, CDR1 is MNHEY, CDR2 SMNVEV (reference sequence). V shed 6 bases, J shed 4 bases, and the junction held 7 bases outside the gene matches. The CDR3 length is 14 residues. The CDR3 DNA reads as TGTGCCAGCAGAGACCGGGACAGGGTGTACGAGCAGTACTTC. This codes for CASRDRDRVYEQYF.

This clonotype was counted a single time. The V call is TRBV3-1, the J call TRBJ1-5, with TRBD1 identical over 7 bases. CDR1 is LGHDT, CDR2 YNNKEL, per germline (reference sequence). The trim removed 3 bases at V and 1 base at J, leaving 3 bases unmatched. The CDR3 has 15 amino acids. As DNA, the CDR3 is TGTGCCAGCAGCCAGGGACAGCAGAGCAATCAGCCCCAGCATTTT. This encodes CASSQGQQSNQPQHF.

The chain links TRBV24-1 to TRBJ1-5; 9 positions agree with TRBD1. With V trimmed by 12 bases and J by 0 bases, 17 bases remained unmatched. Germline assignment: CDR1 KGHDR and CDR2 SFDVKD. The CDR3 has 18 amino acids. This CDR3 reads CAAIRRDRDPYSNQPQHF. In DNA form, the CDR3 reads TGTGCCGCCATCCGCCGGGACAGGGATCCCTATAGCAATCAGCCCCAGCATTTT.

In this sample, this clonotype turned up once. This chain joins TRBV20-1 and TRBJ1-5; 7 bases agree with TRBD1. This CDR3 is built from 17 residues. The germline gives CDR1 DFQATT, CDR2 SNEGSKA (reference sequence). With 6 bases clipped from V and 0 bases from J, the junction kept 14 bases outside the gene matches. The CDR3, as DNA: TGCAGTGCCGTGACAGGGATCGTGGCTTATAGCAATCAGCCCCAGCATTTT. Protein: CSAVTGIVAYSNQPQHF.

This clonotype was picked up a small number of times. The chain has TRBV20-1 and TRBJ1-4; D ambiguous. Germline CDR1 reads DFQATT; CDR2 reads SNEGSKA (reference sequence). V was clipped by 1 base and J by 0 bases, with 9 bases between them. The CDR3 extends over 15 amino acids. In nucleotides, the CDR3 is TGCAGTGCTAGAGTTGACGGGACAACTAATGAAAAACTGTTTTTT. Translated, it gives CSARVDGTTNEKLFF.

This chain connects TRBV6-1 to TRBJ2-7; 8 bases are a match to TRBD2. Germline V lookup: CDR1 MNHNS, CDR2 SASEGT. Trimming took 6 bases from V and 0 from J; bases not matched to a gene: 4. This CDR3 has 14 residues. CDR3 coding DNA: TGTGCCAGCAGGCAAGCGGGGGACTCCTACGAGCAGTACTTC. As protein: CASRQAGDSYEQYF.

The genes are TRBV30 and TRBJ2-5, with 7 bases aligning to TRBD2. The CDR3 runs 14 residues. V was pared by 2 bases and J by 2 bases, with 5 bases of the junction left unmatched. Germline values: CDR1 GTSNPN, CDR2 SVGIG (reference sequence). CDR3 in amino acids: CAWSKGTTQETQYF. CDR3 nucleotides: TGTGCCTGGAGTAAAGGGACTACGCAAGAGACCCAGTACTTC.

In its sample, this clonotype was seen a few times. V gene TRBV24-1 combines with J gene TRBJ2-5; no definite D call. The germline CDR1 and CDR2 sequences are KGHDR and SFDVKD. Trimming took off 3 bases at V and 5 bases at J, with 15 bases between the two ends. The CDR3 is 15 amino acids. The CDR3 protein is CATSDGLWGMETQYF. The DNA for the CDR3 is TGTGCCACCAGTGATGGGTTATGGGGAATGGAGACCCAGTACTTC.

V usage is TRBV6-1 and J usage is TRBJ2-3; TRBD2 matches at 14 bases. CDR3 length equals 16 residues. The ends lost 6 bases at V and 4 bases at J; junction bases unmatched: 6. CDR1 and CDR2 from the germline V gene are MNHNS and SASEGT. The CDR3 DNA sequence: TGTGCCAGCAGACCGACTAGCGGGGGGGAAGCAGATACGCAGTATTTT. This encodes CASRPTSGGEADTQYF.

This chain connects TRBV6-2 or TRBV6-3 to TRBJ2-5; D possibly corresponds to TRBD1 (7 bases). The germline V and J ends were trimmed by 3 bases and 4 bases, with 18 bases remaining between them. CDR1 MNHEY and CDR2 SVGEGT come from the germline V gene. This CDR3 has 16 residues. CDR3 residues: CASSYSSGGLRETQYF. The CDR3 region has the DNA TGTGCCAGCAGTTATTCTTCAGGGGGACTGAGAGAGACCCAGTACTTC.

The table lists this clonotype with a few counts. The chain joins TRBV5-1 to TRBJ2-5; tentative D call: TRBD2 (6 bases). Germline loops: CDR1 SGHRS, CDR2 YFSETQ. Trimming cost V 0 bases and J 5 bases, with 11 bases left between them. The CDR3 runs 14 residues. The CDR3, as DNA: TGCGCCAGCAGCTTGGGACTAGTGAGGGAGACCCAGTACTTC. It is translated as CASSLGLVRETQYF.

The rearrangement joins TRBV11-2 to TRBJ1-1, with 7 nucleotides matching TRBD1. V was clipped by 5 bases and J by 9 bases; unmatched bases: 3. Per the germline V gene, CDR1 is SGHAT and CDR2 is FQNNGV. This CDR3 is 11 amino acids long. The CDR3, as DNA: TGTGCCAGCAGCCTTAGGGGGCAAGCTTTCTTT. Protein sequence: CASSLRGQAFF.

This chain links TRBV7-6 with TRBJ2-3, with 9 bases fitting TRBD1. Germline-derived CDR1 and CDR2 are SGHVS and FNYEAQ. Unmatched junction bases numbered 7, after V lost 3 bases and J lost 3 bases. This CDR3 contains 16 residues. As DNA, the CDR3 is TGTGCCAGCAGCTTGGGAGAGACAGGGGGAACAGATACGCAGTATTTT. Amino acid sequence: CASSLGETGGTDTQYF.

The sample holds a few counts of this clonotype. The chain has TRBV7-8 and TRBJ1-2, with 9 nucleotides matching TRBD1. CDR1 and CDR2 (germline): SGHVS, FQNEAQ. There are 15 residues in the CDR3. The V segment lost 1 base and the J segment 8 bases; nucleotides outside the gene matches: 8. The CDR3 region has the DNA TGTGCCAGCAGCTTAGGGGGACAGGGTGAGGGCGGCTACACCTTC. Protein product: CASSLGGQGEGGYTF.